These 3 T cell receptor beta chains were sequenced from one sample in a study of memory CD4+ T cells and cytomegalovirus serostatus. Single viable CD3+CD4+CD8-CD45RO+ cells were sorted as the memory CD4+ T cells. Clones were read by immunoSEQ multiplex PCR, and TCRdb kept only the in-frame ones, dropping some. The sample has some 54,000 clones; over 60% are singletons. The sequenced sample was memory CD4+ T cells from blood. These receptors were obtained from an adult in good health and CMV-seropositive.

The genes are TRBV7-8 and TRBJ2-1, with TRBD2 matching over 9 bases. Germline V gene sequence: CDR1 SGHVS, CDR2 FQNEAQ. Losses at the gene ends were 1 base for V and 7 bases for J; bases not matched to a gene: 5. The length of the CDR3 is 15 residues. CDR3 amino acids: CASSLGAGGLNEQFF. For the CDR3, the DNA is TGTGCCAGCAGCTTAGGAGCGGGGGGTCTGAATGAGCAGTTCTTC.

The rearrangement uses TRBV19 and TRBJ2-5; D is possibly TRBD2 (6 bases). CDR1 is LNHDA, CDR2 SQIVND, per germline (reference sequence). The CDR3 extends over 16 amino acids. Trimming pared 6 bases from V and 2 bases from J, leaving 19 bases between. CDR3 residues: CASSTGLRRTQETQYF. Written as DNA, the CDR3 is TGTGCCAGTAGCACTGGACTACGGAGGACACAAGAGACCCAGTACTTC.

The chain links TRBV7-2 to TRBJ1-5; D is undetermined. Per the germline V gene, CDR1 is SGHTA and CDR2 is FQGNSA. Between the trimmed V and J ends, which lost 1 base and 0 bases, there was a span of 7 bases. The CDR3 totals 15 residues. This CDR3 is CASSLGSFSNQPQHF. The CDR3, as DNA: TGTGCCAGCAGCTTAGGCAGTTTTAGCAATCAGCCCCAGCATTTT.